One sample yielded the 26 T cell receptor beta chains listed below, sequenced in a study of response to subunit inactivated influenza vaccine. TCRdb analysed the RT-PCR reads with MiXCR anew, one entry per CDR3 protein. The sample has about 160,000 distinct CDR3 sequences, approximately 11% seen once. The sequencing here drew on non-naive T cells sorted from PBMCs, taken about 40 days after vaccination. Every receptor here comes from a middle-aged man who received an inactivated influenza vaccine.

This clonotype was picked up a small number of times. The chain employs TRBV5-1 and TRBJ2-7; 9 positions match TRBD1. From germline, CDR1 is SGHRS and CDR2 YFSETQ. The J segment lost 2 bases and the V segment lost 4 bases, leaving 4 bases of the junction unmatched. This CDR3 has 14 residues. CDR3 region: CASSVGQGAYEQYF. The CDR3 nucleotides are TGCGCCAGCAGCGTGGGACAGGGAGCCTACGAGCAGTACTTC.

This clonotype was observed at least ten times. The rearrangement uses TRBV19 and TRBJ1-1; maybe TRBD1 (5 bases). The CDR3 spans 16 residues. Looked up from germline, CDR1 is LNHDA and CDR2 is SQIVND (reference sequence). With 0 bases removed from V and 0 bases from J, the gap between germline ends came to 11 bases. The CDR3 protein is CASSIDPGTVNTEAFF. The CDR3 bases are TGTGCCAGTAGTATAGATCCAGGGACCGTGAACACTGAAGCTTTCTTT.

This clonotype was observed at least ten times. CDR3 DNA sequence: TGCAGCGCCACCCTGGACAAAAGTGCCGGCTACACCTTC. Translation: CSATLDKSAGYTF. This chain connects TRBV29-1 to TRBJ1-2, with a possible D match to TRBD1 (5 bases). Trimming cost V 7 bases and J 8 bases, with 20 bases left between them. Per germline, CDR1 SQVTM and CDR2 ANQGSEA. There are 13 residues in the CDR3.

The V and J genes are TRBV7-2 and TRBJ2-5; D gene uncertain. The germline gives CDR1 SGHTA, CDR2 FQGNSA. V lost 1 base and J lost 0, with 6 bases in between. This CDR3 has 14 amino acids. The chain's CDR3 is CASSLVSYQETQYF. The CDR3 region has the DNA TGTGCCAGCAGCTTAGTCTCGTACCAAGAGACCCAGTACTTC.

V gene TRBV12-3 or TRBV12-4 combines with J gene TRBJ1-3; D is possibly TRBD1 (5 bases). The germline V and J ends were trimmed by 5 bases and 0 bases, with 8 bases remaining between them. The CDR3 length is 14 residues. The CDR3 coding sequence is TGTGCCAGCAGTATCACAGGCTCTGGAAACACCATATATTTT. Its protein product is CASSITGSGNTIYF.

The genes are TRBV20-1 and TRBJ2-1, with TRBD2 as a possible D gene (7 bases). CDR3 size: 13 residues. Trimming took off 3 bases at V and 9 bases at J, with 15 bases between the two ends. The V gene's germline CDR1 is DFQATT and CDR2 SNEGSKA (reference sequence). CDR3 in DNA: TGCAGTGCTAGGAGGGGGGCTAGCGGTGAGCAGTTCTTC. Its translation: CSARRGASGEQFF.

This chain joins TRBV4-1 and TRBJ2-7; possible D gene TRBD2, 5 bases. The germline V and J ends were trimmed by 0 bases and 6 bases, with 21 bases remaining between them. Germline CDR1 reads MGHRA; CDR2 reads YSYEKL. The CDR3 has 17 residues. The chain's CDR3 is CASSQEPPASYNFEQYF. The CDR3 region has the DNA TGCGCCAGCAGCCAAGAACCCCCGGCTAGCTATAACTTCGAGCAGTACTTC.

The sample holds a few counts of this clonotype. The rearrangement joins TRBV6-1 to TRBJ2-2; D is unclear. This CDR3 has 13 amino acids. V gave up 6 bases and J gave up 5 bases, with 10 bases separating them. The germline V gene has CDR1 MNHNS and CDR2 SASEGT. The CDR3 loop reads CASSQRSTGELFF. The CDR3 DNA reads TGTGCCAGCAGCCAAAGAAGTACCGGGGAGCTGTTTTTT.

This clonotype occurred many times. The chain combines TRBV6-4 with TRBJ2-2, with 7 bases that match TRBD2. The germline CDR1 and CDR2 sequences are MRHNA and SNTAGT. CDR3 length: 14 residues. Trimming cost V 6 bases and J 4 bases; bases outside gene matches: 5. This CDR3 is CASSRQRGTGELFF. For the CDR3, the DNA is TGTGCCAGCAGCCGGCAGCGGGGCACCGGGGAGCTGTTTTTT.

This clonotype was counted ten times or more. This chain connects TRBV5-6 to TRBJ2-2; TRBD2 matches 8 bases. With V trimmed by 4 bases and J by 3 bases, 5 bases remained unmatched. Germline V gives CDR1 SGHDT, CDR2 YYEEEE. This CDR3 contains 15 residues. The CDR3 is CASSGAGVHTGELFF. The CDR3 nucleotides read TGTGCCAGCAGCGGAGCGGGGGTTCACACCGGGGAGCTGTTTTTT.

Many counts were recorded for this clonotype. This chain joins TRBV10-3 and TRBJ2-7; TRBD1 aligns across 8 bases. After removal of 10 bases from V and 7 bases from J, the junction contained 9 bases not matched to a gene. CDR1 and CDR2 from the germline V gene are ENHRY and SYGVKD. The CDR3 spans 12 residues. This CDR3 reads CASTGTGGEQYF. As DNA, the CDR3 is TGTGCCAGCACCGGGACAGGCGGGGAGCAGTACTTC.

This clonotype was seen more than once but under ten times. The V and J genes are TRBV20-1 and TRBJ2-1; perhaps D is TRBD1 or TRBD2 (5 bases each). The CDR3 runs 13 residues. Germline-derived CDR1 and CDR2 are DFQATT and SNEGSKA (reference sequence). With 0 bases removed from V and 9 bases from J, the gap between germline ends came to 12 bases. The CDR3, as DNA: TGCAGTGCTAGAGATCCACGGGACGGTGAGCAGTTCTTC. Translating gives CSARDPRDGEQFF.

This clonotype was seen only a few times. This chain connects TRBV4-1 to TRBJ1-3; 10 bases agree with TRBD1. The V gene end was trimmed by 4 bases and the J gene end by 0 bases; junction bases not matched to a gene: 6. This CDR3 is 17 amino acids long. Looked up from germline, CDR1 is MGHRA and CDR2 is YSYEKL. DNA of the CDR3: TGCGCCAGCAGCCTTGGGGACAGGGGCCACTCTGGAAACACCATATATTTT. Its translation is CASSLGDRGHSGNTIYF.

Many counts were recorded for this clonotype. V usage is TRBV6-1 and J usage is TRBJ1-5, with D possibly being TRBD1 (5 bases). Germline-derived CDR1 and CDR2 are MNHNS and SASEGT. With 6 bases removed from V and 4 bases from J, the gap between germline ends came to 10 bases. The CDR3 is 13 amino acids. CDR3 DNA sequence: TGTGCCAGCAGCCCGGACACTAATCAGCCCCAGCATTTT. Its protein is CASSPDTNQPQHF.

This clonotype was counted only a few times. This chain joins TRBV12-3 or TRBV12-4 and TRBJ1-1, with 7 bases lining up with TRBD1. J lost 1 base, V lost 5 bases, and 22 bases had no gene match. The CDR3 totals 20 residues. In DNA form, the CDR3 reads TGTGCCAGCAGTCATTCCCCCCTCTTCTGGCAGGGGGTATGGAACACTGAAGCTTTCTTT. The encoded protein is CASSHSPLFWQGVWNTEAFF.

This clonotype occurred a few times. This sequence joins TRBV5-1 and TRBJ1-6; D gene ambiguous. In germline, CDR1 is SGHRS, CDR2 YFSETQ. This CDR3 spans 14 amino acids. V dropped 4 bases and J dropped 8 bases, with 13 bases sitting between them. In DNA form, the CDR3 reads TGCGCCAGCAGCCCCTCGGGCCCGGATTCACCCCTCCACTTT. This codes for CASSPSGPDSPLHF.

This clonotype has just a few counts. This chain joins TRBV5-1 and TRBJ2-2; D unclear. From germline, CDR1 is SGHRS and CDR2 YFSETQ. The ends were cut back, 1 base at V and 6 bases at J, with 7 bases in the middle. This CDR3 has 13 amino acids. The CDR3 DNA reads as TGCGCCAGCAGCTTGTCTGACTCCGGGGAGCTGTTTTTT. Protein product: CASSLSDSGELFF.

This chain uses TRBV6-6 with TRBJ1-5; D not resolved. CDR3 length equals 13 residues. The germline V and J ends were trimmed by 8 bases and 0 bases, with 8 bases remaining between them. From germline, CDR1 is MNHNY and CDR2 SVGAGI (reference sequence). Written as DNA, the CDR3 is TGTGCCAGCGACCCCGGTAGCAATCAGCCCCAGCATTTT. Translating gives CASDPGSNQPQHF.

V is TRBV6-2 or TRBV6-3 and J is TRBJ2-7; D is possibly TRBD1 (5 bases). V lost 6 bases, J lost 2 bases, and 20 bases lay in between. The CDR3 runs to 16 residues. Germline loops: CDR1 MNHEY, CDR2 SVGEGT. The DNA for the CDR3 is TGTGCCAGCAGCCGTTCCCAGAACAGGTTCCCCTACGAGCAGTACTTC. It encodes CASSRSQNRFPYEQYF.

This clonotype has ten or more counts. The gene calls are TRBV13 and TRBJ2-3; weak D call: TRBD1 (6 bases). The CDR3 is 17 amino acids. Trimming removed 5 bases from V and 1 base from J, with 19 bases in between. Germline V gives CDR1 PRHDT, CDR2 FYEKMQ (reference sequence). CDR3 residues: CASSPGPGTPGTDTQYF. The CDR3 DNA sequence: TGTGCCAGCAGCCCTGGCCCCGGGACACCGGGCACAGATACGCAGTATTTT.

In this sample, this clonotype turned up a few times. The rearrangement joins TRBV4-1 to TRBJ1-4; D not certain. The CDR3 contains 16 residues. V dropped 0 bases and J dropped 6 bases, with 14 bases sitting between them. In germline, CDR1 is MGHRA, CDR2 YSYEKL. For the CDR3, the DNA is TGCGCCAGCAGCCAAGAGAGCGGAAGGGCCGATGAAAAACTGTTTTTT. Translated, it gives CASSQESGRADEKLFF.

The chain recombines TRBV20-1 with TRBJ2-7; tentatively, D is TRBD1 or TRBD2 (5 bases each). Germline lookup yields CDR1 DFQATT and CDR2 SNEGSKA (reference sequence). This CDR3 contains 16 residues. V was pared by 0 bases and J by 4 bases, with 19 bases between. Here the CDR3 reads CSARDSIGAGTYEQYF. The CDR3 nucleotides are TGCAGTGCTAGAGATTCGATCGGGGCAGGGACGTACGAGCAGTACTTC.

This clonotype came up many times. The CDR3 region is CASSQFLAAAYEQYF. The CDR3 region has the DNA TGCGCCAGCAGCCAATTCCTAGCGGCCGCCTACGAGCAGTACTTC. The chain recombines TRBV4-3 with TRBJ2-7, with TRBD2 matching over 7 bases. The V and J ends lost 2 bases and 2 bases, in that order; junction bases with no gene match: 6. The CDR3 spans 15 residues. CDR1 is LGHNA and CDR2 is YSLEER in the germline V gene.

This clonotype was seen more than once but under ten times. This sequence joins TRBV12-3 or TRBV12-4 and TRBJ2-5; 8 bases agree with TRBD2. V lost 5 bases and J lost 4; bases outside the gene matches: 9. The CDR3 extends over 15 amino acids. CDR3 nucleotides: TGTGCCAGCAGTCCAGTGCGGGGGGCGGGAGAGACCCAGTACTTC. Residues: CASSPVRGAGETQYF.

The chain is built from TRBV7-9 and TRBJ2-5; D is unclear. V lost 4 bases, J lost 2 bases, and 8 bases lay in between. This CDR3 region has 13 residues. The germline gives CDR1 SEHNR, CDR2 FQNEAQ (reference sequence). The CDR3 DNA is TGTGCCAGCAGCTCCCGTCGGCAAGAGACCCAGTACTTC. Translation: CASSSRRQETQYF.

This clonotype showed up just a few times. DNA of the CDR3: TGTGCCAGCCTCGAGGTGTCGGAAGCTTTCTTT. Its translation is CASLEVSEAFF. This chain connects TRBV2 to TRBJ1-1; D is ambiguous. The CDR3 is made up of 11 amino acids. Germline-derived CDR1 and CDR2 are SNHLY and FYNNEI. V was cut by 8 bases and J by 8 bases, with 12 bases left in between. Based on the CDR3 plus reference TRBV2 and TRBJ1-1, the full variable domain is EPEVTQTPSHQVTQMGQEVILRCVPISNHLYFYWYRQILGQKVEFLVSFYNNEISEKSEIFDDQFSVERPDGSNFTLKIRSTKLEDSAMYFCASLEVSEAFFGQGTRLTVV.